This T cell receptor beta chain derives from a study of T cell repertoires in cytomegalovirus infection. Study in general: In public TCR beta signatures, there were indications of both CMV infection and matching HLA type.

From the reads, TCRdb called clonotypes with MiXCR, one entry per CDR3 protein. The sample consists of approximately 470,000 distinct CDR3 sequences, approximately 46% of them appearing once. This CDR3 region has 15 residues. Germline CDR1 and CDR2: LNHDA and SQIVND (reference sequence). Trimming removed 6 bases at V and 0 bases at J, with 12 bases between. With respect to this clonotype: Its matching antigen is unknown.

Regarding the study as a whole: There were HLA-C-restricted CMV-specific TCR beta clonotypes dominating the ex vivo response. The study identified carriers of CMV plus the relevant HLA from cumulative public TCR beta family frequency.

Material: cultured PBMCs, obtained from culture after CMV antigen stimulation. This receptor was identified in a human donor in good health (CMV status not recorded). Some clones in this sample may be carry-over from other donors' samples. The chain carries TRBV19 and TRBJ2-1; D may be TRBD1 or TRBD2 (6 bases each). Here the CDR3 DNA reads TGTGCCAGTAGCCGAGGGGGGATCTCCTACAATGAGCAGTTCTTC. Amino acids: CASSRGGISYNEQFF.